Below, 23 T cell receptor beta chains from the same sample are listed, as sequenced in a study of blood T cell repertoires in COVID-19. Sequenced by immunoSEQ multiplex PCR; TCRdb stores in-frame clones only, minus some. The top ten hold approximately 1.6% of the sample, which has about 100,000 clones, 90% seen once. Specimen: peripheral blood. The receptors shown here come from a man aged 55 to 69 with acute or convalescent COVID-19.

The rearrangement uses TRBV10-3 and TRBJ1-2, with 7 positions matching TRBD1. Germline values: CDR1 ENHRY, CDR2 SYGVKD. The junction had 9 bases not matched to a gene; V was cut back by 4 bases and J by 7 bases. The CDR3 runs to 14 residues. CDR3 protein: CAISGSTGAGGYTF. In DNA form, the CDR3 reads TGTGCCATCAGTGGATCAACAGGGGCAGGTGGCTACACCTTC.

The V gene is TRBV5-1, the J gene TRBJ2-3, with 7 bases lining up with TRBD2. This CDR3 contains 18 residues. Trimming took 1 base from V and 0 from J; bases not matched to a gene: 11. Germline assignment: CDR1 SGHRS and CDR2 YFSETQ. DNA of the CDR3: TGCGCCAGCAGCTTGAAACGTCAGTGGGAGGGAAGCACAGATACGCAGTATTTT. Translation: CASSLKRQWEGSTDTQYF.

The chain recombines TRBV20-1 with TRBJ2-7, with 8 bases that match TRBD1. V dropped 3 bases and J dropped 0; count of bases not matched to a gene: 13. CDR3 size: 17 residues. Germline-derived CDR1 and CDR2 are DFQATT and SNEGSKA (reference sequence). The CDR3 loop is CSASTRGLVTPSYEQYF. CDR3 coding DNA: TGCAGTGCTAGTACCAGGGGGCTAGTTACCCCCTCCTACGAGCAGTACTTC.

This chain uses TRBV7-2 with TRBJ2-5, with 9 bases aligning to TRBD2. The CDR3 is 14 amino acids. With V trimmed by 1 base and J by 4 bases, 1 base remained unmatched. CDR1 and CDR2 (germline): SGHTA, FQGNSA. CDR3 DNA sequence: TGTGCCAGCAGCTTAGATAGCGGGAGAGAGACCCAGTACTTC. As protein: CASSLDSGRETQYF.

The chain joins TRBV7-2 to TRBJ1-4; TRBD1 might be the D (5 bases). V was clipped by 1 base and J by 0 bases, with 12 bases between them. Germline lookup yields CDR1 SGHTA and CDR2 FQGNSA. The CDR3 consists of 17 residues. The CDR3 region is CASSLDRQGTTNEKLFF. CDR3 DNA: TGTGCCAGCAGCTTAGATCGGCAGGGCACAACTAATGAAAAACTGTTTTTT.

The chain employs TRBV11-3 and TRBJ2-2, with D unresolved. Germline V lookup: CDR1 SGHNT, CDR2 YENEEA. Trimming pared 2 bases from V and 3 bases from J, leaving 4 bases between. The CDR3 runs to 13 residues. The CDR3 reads CASSLSDTGELFF. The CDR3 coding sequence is TGTGCCAGCAGCTTAAGCGACACCGGGGAGCTGTTTTTT.

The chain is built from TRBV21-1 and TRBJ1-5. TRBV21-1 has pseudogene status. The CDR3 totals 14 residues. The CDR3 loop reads CASSKGEEGPPQHF. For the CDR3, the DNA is TGTGCCAGCAGCAAAGGGGAGGAGGGCCCGCCCCAGCATTTT.

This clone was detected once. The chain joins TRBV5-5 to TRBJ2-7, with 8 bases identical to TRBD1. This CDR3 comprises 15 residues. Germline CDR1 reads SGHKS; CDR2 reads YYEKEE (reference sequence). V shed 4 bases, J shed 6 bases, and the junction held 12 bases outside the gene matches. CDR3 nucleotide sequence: TGTGCCAGCAGCCCCGGGGCGACAGGGGTTCGCGAGCAGTACTTC. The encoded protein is CASSPGATGVREQYF.

The CDR3 bases are TGTGCCAGCAGTTACTCGCTAGCGGGAGGGCACGAGCAGTACTTC. Protein product: CASSYSLAGGHEQYF. The chain has TRBV6-2 or TRBV6-3 and TRBJ2-7; the match to TRBD2 covers 12 bases. The CDR3 spans 15 residues. Germline V gives CDR1 MNHEY, CDR2 SVGEGT. V shed 0 bases and J 5 bases; nucleotides not matched to a gene: 2.

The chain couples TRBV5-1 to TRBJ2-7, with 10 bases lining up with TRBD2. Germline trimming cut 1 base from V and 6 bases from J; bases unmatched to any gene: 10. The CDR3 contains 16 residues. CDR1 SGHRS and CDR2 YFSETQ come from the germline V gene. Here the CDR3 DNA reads TGCGCCAGCAGCTTGTGGAAAGCGGGAGGGCCAGGCGAGCAGTACTTC. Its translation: CASSLWKAGGPGEQYF.

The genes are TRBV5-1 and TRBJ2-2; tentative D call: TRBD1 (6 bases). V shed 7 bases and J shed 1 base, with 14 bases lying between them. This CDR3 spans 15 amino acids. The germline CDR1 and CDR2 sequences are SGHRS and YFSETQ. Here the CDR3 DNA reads TGCGCCAGCCGCCCTGGACAGCTGAACACCGGGGAGCTGTTTTTT. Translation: CASRPGQLNTGELFF.

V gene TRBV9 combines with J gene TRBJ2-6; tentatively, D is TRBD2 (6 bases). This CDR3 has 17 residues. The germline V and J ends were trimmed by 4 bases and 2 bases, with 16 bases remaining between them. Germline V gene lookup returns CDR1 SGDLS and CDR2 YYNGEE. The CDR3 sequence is CASSPQVGSTGANVLTF. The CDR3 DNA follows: TGTGCCAGCAGCCCACAGGTCGGGAGTACTGGGGCCAACGTCCTGACTTTC. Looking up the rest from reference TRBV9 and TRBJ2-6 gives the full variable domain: DSGVTQTPKHLITATGQRVTLRCSPRSGDLSVYWYQQSLDQGLQFLIQYYNGEERAKGNILERFSAQQFPDLHSELNLSSLELGDSALYFCASSPQVGSTGANVLTFGAGSRLTVL.

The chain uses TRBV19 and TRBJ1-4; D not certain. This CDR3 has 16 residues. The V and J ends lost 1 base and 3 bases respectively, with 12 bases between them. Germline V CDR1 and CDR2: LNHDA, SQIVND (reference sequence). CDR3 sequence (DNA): TGTGCCAGTAGTATAGGAGCCAGGTCTGCTAATGAAAAACTGTTTTTT. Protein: CASSIGARSANEKLFF.

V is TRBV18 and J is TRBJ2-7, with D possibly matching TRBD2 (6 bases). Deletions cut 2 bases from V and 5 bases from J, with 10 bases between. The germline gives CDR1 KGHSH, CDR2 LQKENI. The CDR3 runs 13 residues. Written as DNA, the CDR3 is TGTGCCAGCTCACCATCCAGGGAGGACGAGCAGTACTTC. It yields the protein CASSPSREDEQYF. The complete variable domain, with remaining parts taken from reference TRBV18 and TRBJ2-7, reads NAGVMQNPRHLVRRRGQEARLRCSPMKGHSHVYWYRQLPEEGLKFMVYLQKENIIDESGMPKERFSAEFPKEGPSILRIQQVVRGDSAAYFCASSPSREDEQYFGPGTRLTVT.

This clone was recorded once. DNA for the CDR3: TGTGCCAGCAGCTACCTTAGCGGAGGAGTGGGCAATGAGCAGTTCTTC. Its protein product is CASSYLSGGVGNEQFF. The J gene is TRBJ2-1, the V gene TRBV7-6; D is perhaps TRBD2 (6 bases). The CDR3 length is 16 residues. The V end lost 4 bases, the J end lost 6 bases, and 19 bases lay between the germline ends. Looked up from germline, CDR1 is SGHVS and CDR2 is FNYEAQ.

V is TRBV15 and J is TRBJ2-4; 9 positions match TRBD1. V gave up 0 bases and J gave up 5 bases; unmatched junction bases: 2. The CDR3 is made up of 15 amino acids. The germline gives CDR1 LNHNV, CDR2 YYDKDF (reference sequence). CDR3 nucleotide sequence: TGTGCCACCAGCAGAGAAGGGACAGGGCAAAACATTCAGTACTTC. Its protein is CATSREGTGQNIQYF.

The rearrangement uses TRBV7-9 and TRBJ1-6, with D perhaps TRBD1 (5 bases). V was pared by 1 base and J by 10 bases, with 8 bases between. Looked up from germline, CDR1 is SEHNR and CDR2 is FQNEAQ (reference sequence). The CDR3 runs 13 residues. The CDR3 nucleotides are TGTGCCAGCAGCTTAGGGGAGGGGTCACCCCTCCACTTT. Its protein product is CASSLGEGSPLHF.

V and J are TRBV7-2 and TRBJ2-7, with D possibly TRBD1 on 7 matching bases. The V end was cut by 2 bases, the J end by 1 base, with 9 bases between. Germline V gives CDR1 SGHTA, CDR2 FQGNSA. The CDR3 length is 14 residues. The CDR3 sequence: CASSLQGGSYEQYF. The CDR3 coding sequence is TGTGCCAGCAGCTTACAGGGGGGATCCTACGAGCAGTACTTC.

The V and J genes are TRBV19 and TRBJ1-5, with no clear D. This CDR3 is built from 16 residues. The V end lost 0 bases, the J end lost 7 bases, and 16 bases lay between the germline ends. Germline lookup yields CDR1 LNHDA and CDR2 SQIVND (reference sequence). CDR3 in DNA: TGTGCCAGTAGTATAGAAGCGGACCAAGGAAGCCAGCCCCAGCATTTT. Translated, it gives CASSIEADQGSQPQHF.

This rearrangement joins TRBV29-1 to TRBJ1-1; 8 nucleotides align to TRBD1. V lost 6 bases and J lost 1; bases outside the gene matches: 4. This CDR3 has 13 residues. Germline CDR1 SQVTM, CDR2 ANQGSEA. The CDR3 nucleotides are TGCAGCGTAGGACAGGGTCAGAACACTGAAGCTTTCTTT. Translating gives CSVGQGQNTEAFF.

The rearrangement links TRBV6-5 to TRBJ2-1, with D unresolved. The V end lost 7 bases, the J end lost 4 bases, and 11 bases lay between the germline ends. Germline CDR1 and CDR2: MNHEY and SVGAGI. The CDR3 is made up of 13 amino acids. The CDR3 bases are TGTGCCAGCACCGAAAACGGGTACAATGAGCAGTTCTTC. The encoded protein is CASTENGYNEQFF.

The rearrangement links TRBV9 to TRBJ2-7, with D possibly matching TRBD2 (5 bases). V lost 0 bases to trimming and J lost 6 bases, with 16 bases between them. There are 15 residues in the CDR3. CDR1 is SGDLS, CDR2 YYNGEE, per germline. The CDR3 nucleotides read TGTGCCAGCAGCGTAGAACCCGTGGGGAGATTCGAGCAGTACTTC. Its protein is CASSVEPVGRFEQYF.

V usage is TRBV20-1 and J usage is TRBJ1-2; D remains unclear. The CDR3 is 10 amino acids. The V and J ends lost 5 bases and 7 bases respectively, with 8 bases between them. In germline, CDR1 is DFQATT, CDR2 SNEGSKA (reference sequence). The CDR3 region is CSAFAGGYTF. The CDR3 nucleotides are TGCAGTGCTTTTGCGGGTGGCTACACCTTC.